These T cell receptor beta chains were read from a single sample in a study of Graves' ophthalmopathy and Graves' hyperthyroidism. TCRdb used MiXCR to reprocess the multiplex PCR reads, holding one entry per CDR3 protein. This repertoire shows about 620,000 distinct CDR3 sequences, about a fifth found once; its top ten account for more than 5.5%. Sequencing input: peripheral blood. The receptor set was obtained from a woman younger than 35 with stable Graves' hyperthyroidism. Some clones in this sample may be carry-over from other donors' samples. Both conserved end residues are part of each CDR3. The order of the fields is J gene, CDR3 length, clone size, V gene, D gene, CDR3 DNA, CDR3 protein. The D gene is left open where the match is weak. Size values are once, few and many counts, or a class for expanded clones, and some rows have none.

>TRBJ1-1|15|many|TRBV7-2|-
TGTGCCAGCAACCAAGGGAGGACCGTAAACACTGAAGCTTTCTTT
CASNQGRTVNTEAFF
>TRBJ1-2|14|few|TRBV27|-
TGTGCCAGCAGTTCCCGGGCCCTCCCTATGGCCTACACCTTC
CASSSRALPMAYTF
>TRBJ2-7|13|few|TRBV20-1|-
TGCAGTGCTAGAGCCCAAGGGACCTACGAGCAGTACTTC
CSARAQGTYEQYF
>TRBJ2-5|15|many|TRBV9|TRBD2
TGTGCCAGCAGCGTAGAGGGGACTAGCGGGGAGACCCAGTACTTC
CASSVEGTSGETQYF
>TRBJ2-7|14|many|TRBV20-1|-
TGCAGTGCTAGAGATCCTGCAGGGGGGTACGAGCAGTACTTC
CSARDPAGGYEQYF
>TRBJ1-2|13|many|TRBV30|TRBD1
TGTGCCTGGAGTGCAGGGGGTCACTATGGCTACACCTTC
CAWSAGGHYGYTF
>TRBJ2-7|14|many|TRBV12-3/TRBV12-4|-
TGTGCCAGCAGTTTGGGTTCGCGTCCCTACGAGCAGTACTTC
CASSLGSRPYEQYF
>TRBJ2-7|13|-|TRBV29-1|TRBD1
TGCAGCGCCAGGACAGGCCGCTCCTACGAGCAGTACTTC
CSARTGRSYEQYF
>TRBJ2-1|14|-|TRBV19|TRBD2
TGTGCCAGTGGGCGGGGGGGCAAGTACAATGAGCAGTTCTTC
CASGRGGKYNEQFF
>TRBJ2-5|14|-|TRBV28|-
TGTGCCAGCTACCGGGCAGGGCGAGCGGGGACCCAGTACTTC
CASYRAGRAGTQYF
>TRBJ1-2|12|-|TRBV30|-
TGTGCCTGCCGACAGTACCCCCAAGACTACACCTTC
CACRQYPQDYTF
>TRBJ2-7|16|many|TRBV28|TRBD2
TGTGCCAGCTGTGGGACTAGCGGGAGAGGGAACTACGAGCAGTACTTC
CASCGTSGRGNYEQYF
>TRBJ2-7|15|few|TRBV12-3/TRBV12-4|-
TGTGCCAGCAGTTTTGGCCGGGACGGGCCCTACGAGCAGTACTTC
CASSFGRDGPYEQYF
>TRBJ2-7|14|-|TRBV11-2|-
TGTGCCAGCAGCTTCACAGACGGCTCCTACGAGCAGTACTTC
CASSFTDGSYEQYF
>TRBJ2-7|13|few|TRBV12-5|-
TGTGCTAGTGGTTCAAACAGTGTGTACGAGCAGTACTTC
CASGSNSVYEQYF
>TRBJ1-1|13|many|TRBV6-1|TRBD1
TGTGCCAGCGCAGGGGGCTTGGGCGCTGAAGCTTTCTTT
CASAGGLGAEAFF
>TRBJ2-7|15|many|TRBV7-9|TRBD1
TGTGCCAGCAGCTTATACGGGACAGGGGAGGACGAGCAGTACTTC
CASSLYGTGEDEQYF
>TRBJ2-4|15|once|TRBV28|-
TGTGCCAGCAGTCCCCCCGACAGGCCCAAAAACATTCAGTACTTC
CASSPPDRPKNIQYF
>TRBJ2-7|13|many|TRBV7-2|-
TGTGCCAGCAGCTTTAGTTGGGGTAACGAGCAGTACTTC
CASSFSWGNEQYF
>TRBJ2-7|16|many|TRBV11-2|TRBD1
TGTGCCAGCAGCCGAACGGGACAGGGGCTTGGGGGGGAGCAGTACTTC
CASSRTGQGLGGEQYF